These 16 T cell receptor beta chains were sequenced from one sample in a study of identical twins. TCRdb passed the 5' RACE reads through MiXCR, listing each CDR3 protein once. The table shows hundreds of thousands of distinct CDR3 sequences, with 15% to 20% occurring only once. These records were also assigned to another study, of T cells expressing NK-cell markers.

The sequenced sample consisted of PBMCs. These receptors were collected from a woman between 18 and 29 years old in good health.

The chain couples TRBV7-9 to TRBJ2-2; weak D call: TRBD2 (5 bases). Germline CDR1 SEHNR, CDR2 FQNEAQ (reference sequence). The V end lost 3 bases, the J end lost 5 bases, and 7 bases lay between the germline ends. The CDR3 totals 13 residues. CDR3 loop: CASSLDWTGELFF. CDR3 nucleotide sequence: TGTGCCAGCAGCTTGGACTGGACCGGGGAGCTGTTTTTT.

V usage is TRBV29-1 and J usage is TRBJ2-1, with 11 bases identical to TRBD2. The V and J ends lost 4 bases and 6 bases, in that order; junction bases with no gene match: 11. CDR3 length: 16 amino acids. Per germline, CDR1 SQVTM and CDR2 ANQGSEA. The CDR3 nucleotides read TGCAGCGTTGTATCCTTGGGGACTAGCGGTACCAATGAGCAGTTCTTC. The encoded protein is CSVVSLGTSGTNEQFF.

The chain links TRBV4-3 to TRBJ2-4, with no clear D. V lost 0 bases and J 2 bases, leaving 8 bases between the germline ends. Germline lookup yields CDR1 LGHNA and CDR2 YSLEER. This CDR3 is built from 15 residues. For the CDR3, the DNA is TGCGCCAGCAGCCAAGAGAGGAGCTCCAAAAACATTCAGTACTTC. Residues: CASSQERSSKNIQYF.

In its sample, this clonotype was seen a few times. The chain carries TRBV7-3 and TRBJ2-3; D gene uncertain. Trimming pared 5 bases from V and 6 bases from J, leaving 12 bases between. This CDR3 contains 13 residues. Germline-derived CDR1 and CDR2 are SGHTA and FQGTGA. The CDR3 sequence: CASSPHIRDTQYF. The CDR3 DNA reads TGTGCCAGCAGCCCCCACATCCGGGATACGCAGTATTTT.

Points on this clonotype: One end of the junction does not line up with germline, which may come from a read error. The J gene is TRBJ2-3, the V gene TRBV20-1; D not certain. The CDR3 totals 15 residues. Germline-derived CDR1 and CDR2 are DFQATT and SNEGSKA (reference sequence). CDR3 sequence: CSAREKRQFTDTQYF. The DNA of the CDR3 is TGCAGTGCGAGAGAGAAGCGTCAGTTCACAGATACGCAGTATTTT.

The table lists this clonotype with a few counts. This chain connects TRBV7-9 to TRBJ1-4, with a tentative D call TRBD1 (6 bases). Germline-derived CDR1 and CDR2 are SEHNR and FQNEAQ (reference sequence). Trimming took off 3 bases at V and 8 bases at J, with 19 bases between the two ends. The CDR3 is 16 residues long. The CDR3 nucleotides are TGTGCCAGCAGCTTGGGAGCTGACAGGTCGAACGAAAAACTGTTTTTT. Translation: CASSLGADRSNEKLFF.

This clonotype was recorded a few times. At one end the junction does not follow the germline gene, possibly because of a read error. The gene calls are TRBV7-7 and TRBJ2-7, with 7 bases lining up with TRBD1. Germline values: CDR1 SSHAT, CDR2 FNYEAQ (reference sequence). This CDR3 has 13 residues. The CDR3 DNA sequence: TGTGCTAGCAGCACCGACAGGGTCCACGAGCAGTACTTC. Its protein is CASSTDRVHEQYF.

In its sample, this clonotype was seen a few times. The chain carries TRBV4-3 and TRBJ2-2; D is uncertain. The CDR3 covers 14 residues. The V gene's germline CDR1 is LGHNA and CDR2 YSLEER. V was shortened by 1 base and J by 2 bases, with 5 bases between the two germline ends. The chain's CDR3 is CASSQVSNTGELFF. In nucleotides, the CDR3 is TGCGCCAGCAGCCAAGTCTCCAACACCGGGGAGCTGTTTTTT.

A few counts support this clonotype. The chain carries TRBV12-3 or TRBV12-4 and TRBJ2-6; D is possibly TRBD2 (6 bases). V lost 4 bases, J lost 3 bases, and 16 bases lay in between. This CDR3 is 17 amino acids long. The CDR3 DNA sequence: TGTGCCAGCAGTTACCCCGGGGGTCCTATTGGGGCCAACGTCCTGACTTTC. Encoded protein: CASSYPGGPIGANVLTF.

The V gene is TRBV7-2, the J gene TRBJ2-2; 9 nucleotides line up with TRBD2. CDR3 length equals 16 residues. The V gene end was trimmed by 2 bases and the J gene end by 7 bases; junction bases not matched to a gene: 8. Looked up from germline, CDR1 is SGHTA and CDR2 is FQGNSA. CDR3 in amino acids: CASSLWLAGGYGELFF. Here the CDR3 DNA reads TGTGCCAGCAGCTTATGGCTCGCGGGGGGGTACGGGGAGCTGTTTTTT.

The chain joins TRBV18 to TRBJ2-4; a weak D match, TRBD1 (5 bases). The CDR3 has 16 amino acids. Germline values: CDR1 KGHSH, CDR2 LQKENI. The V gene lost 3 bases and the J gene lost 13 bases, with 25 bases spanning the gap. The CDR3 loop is CASSPEEPTGFGPQYF. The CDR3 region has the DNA TGTGCCAGCTCACCGGAAGAACCTACAGGATTCGGACCCCAGTACTTC.

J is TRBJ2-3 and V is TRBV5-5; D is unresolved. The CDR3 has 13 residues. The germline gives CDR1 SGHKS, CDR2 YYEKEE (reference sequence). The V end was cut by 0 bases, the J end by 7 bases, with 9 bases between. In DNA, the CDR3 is TGTGCCAGCAGCTTGGATACGGAGTATACGCAGTATTTT. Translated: CASSLDTEYTQYF. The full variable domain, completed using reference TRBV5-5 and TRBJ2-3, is DAGVTQSPTHLIKTRGQQVTLRCSPISGHKSVSWYQQVLGQGPQFIFQYYEKEERGRGNFPDRFSARQFPNYSSELNVNALLLGDSALYLCASSLDTEYTQYFGPGTRLTVL.

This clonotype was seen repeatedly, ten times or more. Here the CDR3 reads CASSHPDRAYEQYF. CDR3 bases: TGTGCCAGCAGCCATCCCGACAGGGCCTACGAGCAGTACTTC. V is TRBV7-6 and J is TRBJ2-7, with 7 nucleotides matching TRBD1. Trimming at V came to 5 bases and at J to 2 bases, leaving 6 bases not matched to a gene. The V gene's germline CDR1 is SGHVS and CDR2 FNYEAQ. This CDR3 is built from 14 residues.

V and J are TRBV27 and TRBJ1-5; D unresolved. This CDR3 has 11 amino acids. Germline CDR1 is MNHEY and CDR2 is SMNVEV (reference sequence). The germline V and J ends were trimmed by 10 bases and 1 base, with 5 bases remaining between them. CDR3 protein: CATGSNQPQHF. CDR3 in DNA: TGTGCCACCGGGAGCAATCAGCCCCAGCATTTT.

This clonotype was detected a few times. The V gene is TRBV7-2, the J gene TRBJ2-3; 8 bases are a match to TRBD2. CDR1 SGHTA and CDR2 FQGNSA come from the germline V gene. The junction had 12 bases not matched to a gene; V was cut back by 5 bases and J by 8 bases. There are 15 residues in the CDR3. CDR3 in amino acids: CASSPPSGGWGTQYF. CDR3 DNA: TGTGCCAGCAGCCCACCTTCGGGGGGGTGGGGTACGCAGTATTTT.

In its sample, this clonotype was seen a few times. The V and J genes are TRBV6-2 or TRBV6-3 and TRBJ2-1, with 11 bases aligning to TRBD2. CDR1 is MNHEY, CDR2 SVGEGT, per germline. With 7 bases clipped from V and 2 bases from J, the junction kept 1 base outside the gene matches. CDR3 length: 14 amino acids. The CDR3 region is CASMGLAAYNEQFF. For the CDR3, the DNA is TGTGCCAGCATGGGACTAGCGGCCTACAATGAGCAGTTCTTC.